This T cell receptor beta chain stems from a study of blood T cell repertoires in COVID-19. As for the study in general: There were acute and convalescent COVID-19 samples, and they came from the United States, Italy and Spain. PBMCs, B-cell-depleted T cells, or T cells provided the cDNA or gDNA that made up the material.

In the original analysis: Amplified reference gene primers provided the basis for estimating nucleated cell counts. Data came from immunoSEQ multiplex PCR; TCRdb stores just in-frame clones and leaves some out. The DNA gave D and trimming, while V, J and clone size come from that table. The sample includes 93,000 or so clones, 89% of them seen just once. The germline gives CDR1 SGHTA, CDR2 FQGNSA. With 6 bases removed from V and 7 bases from J, the gap between germline ends came to 9 bases. The CDR3 has 11 amino acids. The rearrangement joins TRBV7-2 to TRBJ1-1; D not certain. The sample was peripheral blood. This TCR derives from a woman aged 55-70 years with acute or convalescent COVID-19. In nucleotides, the CDR3 is TGTGCCAGCAGAGCTACTCTTGAAGCTTTCTTT. Translation gives CASRATLEAFF.